The rows below give T cell receptor beta chains drawn from one sample of a study of cytomegalovirus exposure and HLA in healthy donors. The repertoire was sequenced with immunoSEQ multiplex PCR; TCRdb's copy has only in-frame clones and lacks some. The table has approximately 220,000 clones, approximately 82% seen once. Sequencing was carried out using PBMCs. Source of these receptors: a man aged 18 to 29 in good health and CMV-seronegative. CDR3s include the opening cysteine and the closing phenylalanine or tryptophan. A D gene is named only where the DNA matches it firmly. Size is omitted from some rows. Given values are once, few, many or a class for expanded clones.

d_call j_call v_call clone_size cdr3_nt cdr3_aa
TRBD2 TRBJ2-7 TRBV5-1 - TGCGCCAGCAGCTCCCGACTAGCGGGAGTCCGCGAGCAGTACTTC CASSSRLAGVREQYF
TRBD1 TRBJ1-3 TRBV7-9 - TGTGCCAGCAGGGTCGACAGGGGTGGAAACACCATATATTTT CASRVDRGGNTIYF
- TRBJ2-7 TRBV10-1 few TGCGCCAGCAGCCCCGGGTCTACCGGATACGAGCAGTACTTC CASSPGSTGYEQYF
- TRBJ2-3 TRBV7-2 - TGTGCCAGCAGCTTAGCGGGGCGGTCCACAGATACGCAGTATTTT CASSLAGRSTDTQYF
- TRBJ2-2 TRBV5-4 few TGTGCCAGCAGCACAGGGGGACTAATCGACACCGGGGAGCTGTTTTTT CASSTGGLIDTGELFF
- TRBJ2-1 TRBV11-3 few TGTGCCAGCAGCCGAGACTATGAGCAGTTCTTC CASSRDYEQFF
- TRBJ2-7 TRBV7-2 - TGTGCCAGCAGCTTAATCAGGGGCGCTACCTACGAGCAGTACTTC CASSLIRGATYEQYF
- TRBJ2-5 TRBV11-2 - TGTGCCAGCAGACCGACACCACAAGAGACCCAGTACTTC CASRPTPQETQYF
TRBD1 TRBJ2-7 TRBV6-5 - TGTGCCAGCCGTGAACAAGGGACAGCATACGAGCAGTACTTC CASREQGTAYEQYF
- TRBJ2-5 TRBV21-1 - TGTGCCAGCAGCAACCCTAGCGGGAGATTCCAAGAGACCCAGTACTTC CASSNPSGRFQETQYF
TRBD2 TRBJ2-7 TRBV4-2 - TGTGCCAGCAGCCAAGCGACTAGCCTCCACCAAGGGGTCTACGAGCAGTACTTC CASSQATSLHQGVYEQYF
TRBD2 TRBJ2-1 TRBV9 - TGTGCCAGCAGCACAGGTAGCGGGATAGGGGACAATGAGCAGTTCTTC CASSTGSGIGDNEQFF
- TRBJ1-5 TRBV21-1 once TGTGCCAGCAGCAAGCCCAGTTATAGCAATCAGCCCCAGCATTTT CASSKPSYSNQPQHF
- TRBJ1-2 TRBV6-5 - TGTGCCAGCAGTGAAGCGGTCCGGGTGGGCTACACCTTC CASSEAVRVGYTF
TRBD2 TRBJ2-1 TRBV6-1 once TGTGCCAGCTACATGGCGTCTAGCGGAAAGAATGAGCAGTTCTTC CASYMASSGKNEQFF
- TRBJ1-1 TRBV6-5 - TGTGCCAGCAGTTACGCAGACAGGTTAAACACTGAAGCTTTCTTT CASSYADRLNTEAFF
TRBD1 TRBJ2-3 TRBV4-2 - TGTGCCAGCAGCCAAGCAGGGGGCGCAGATACGCAGTATTTT CASSQAGGADTQYF
TRBD1 TRBJ2-7 TRBV7-9 - TGTGCCAGCAGCTCTCCCGGGACAGGGTACTACGAGCAGTACTTC CASSSPGTGYYEQYF
TRBD2 TRBJ2-1 TRBV5-1 - TGCGCCAGCAGCCCAAGCGGGACGTACTACAATGAGCAGTTCTTC CASSPSGTYYNEQFF
- TRBJ1-2 TRBV6-5 - TGTGCCAGCAGTGACAGGCGAAACTATGGCTACACCTTC CASSDRRNYGYTF
TRBD2 TRBJ2-5 TRBV25-1 - TGTGCCAGCAGTATCACTAGCGGACCCCAAGAGACCCAGTACTTC CASSITSGPQETQYF
- TRBJ2-3 TRBV5-1 - TGCGCCAGCAGCTTAGTTAGTTTTATCACAGATACGCAGTATTTT CASSLVSFITDTQYF
TRBD2 TRBJ2-1 TRBV7-3 - TGTGCCAGCAGCTTATTGGGACTAGCGGGATCCGATGAGCAGTTCTTC CASSLLGLAGSDEQFF
- TRBJ1-1 TRBV6-5 few TGTGCCAGCAGTTACTCGAATCGGTTCTCGGGCACTGAAGCTTTCTTT CASSYSNRFSGTEAFF
- TRBJ2-5 TRBV7-9 - TGTGCCAGCAGCTTAGTGGCGGCTGGTGGGTCCCAGTACTTC CASSLVAAGGSQYF
- TRBJ1-1 TRBV5-1 - TGCGCCAGCAGCTTGGGGGTCAGGGAGGGCACTGAAGCTTTCTTT CASSLGVREGTEAFF